The 7 T cell receptor beta chains below come from one sample, sequenced in a study of cytomegalovirus exposure and HLA in healthy donors. The protocol was immunoSEQ multiplex PCR, while the TCRdb copy is restricted to in-frame clones and leaves out a portion. This table holds roughly 200,000 clones, around 82% found once. Sequenced material: PBMCs. The receptors were sampled from a woman aged 18 to 35 in good health and CMV-seropositive.

The genes are TRBV5-1 and TRBJ2-1; the D gene is possibly TRBD1 (5 bases). Trimming left V 2 bases short and J 8 bases short, with 11 bases between. The length of the CDR3 is 13 residues. CDR1 is SGHRS and CDR2 is YFSETQ in the germline V gene. CDR3: CASSFIRGDEQFF. CDR3 bases: TGCGCCAGCAGCTTCATAAGGGGCGATGAGCAGTTCTTC.

The chain carries TRBV11-2 and TRBJ1-3, with 7 bases identical to TRBD1. J gave up 2 bases and V 2 bases, and 3 bases lay outside the gene matches. The CDR3 is 15 residues long. Germline-derived CDR1 and CDR2 are SGHAT and FQNNGV. CDR3 loop: CASSLRQGPGNTIYF. DNA for the CDR3: TGTGCCAGCAGCTTAAGACAGGGTCCTGGAAACACCATATATTTT.

This clone was observed a handful of times. V usage is TRBV27 and J usage is TRBJ1-1; 7 bases fit TRBD1. V trimming: 0 bases; J trimming: 2 bases; junction bases outside the gene matches: 9. CDR1 MNHEY and CDR2 SMNVEV come from the germline V gene (reference sequence). This CDR3 has 17 amino acids. The CDR3 DNA reads as TGTGCCAGCAGTTTATCCAAATACAGGGGACGCAACACTGAAGCTTTCTTT. This codes for CASSLSKYRGRNTEAFF.

The V call is TRBV14, the J call TRBJ2-7; D is unresolved. This CDR3 contains 11 residues. The ends were cut back, 2 bases at V and 3 bases at J, with 2 bases in the middle. Looked up from germline, CDR1 is SGHDN and CDR2 is FVKESK. The DNA of the CDR3 is TGTGCCAGCAGCCAATACTACGAGCAGTACTTC. It encodes CASSQYYEQYF.

This clone was counted once. V and J are TRBV2 and TRBJ2-2; weak D call: TRBD2 (5 bases). V was clipped by 8 bases and J by 7 bases, with 20 bases between them. The CDR3 totals 15 residues. Germline-derived CDR1 and CDR2 are SNHLY and FYNNEI. The CDR3 DNA reads TGTGCCAGCTTTCCCCGGGGTCAGCTCGGCGGGGAGCTGTTTTTT. As protein: CASFPRGQLGGELFF.

This clone was seen once. In nucleotides, the CDR3 is TGTGCCAGCAGCCAAGAACGGACAGGGGGGGAGGGTGAAGCTTTCTTT. It yields the protein CASSQERTGGEGEAFF. The chain joins TRBV4-2 to TRBJ1-1, with 10 bases fitting TRBD1. J lost 7 bases, V lost 0 bases, and 8 bases had no gene match. This CDR3 spans 16 amino acids. Germline assignment: CDR1 LGHNA and CDR2 YNFKEQ.

The chain couples TRBV19 to TRBJ1-2; tentative D call: TRBD1 (6 bases). Germline CDR1 reads LNHDA; CDR2 reads SQIVND (reference sequence). V lost 6 bases and J 4 bases, leaving 18 bases between the germline ends. The CDR3 consists of 15 residues. This chain's CDR3 is CASSEGHLNPYGYTF. CDR3 nucleotide sequence: TGTGCCAGTAGCGAGGGACACCTCAACCCCTATGGCTACACCTTC.